Listed here are 24 T cell receptor beta chains from one sample, sequenced in a study of T-cell reconstitution after alpha-beta-depleted transplantation in children. TCRbeta library construction was performed incorporating unique molecular identifiers. In TCRdb, the PCR reads were re-called with MiXCR into one record per CDR3 protein. The repertoire holds 500,000 or so distinct CDR3 sequences, with approximately 30% as singletons. The sequencing used PBMCs from the stem cell graft donor, collected from the stem cell graft. The source is a human donor who donated a stem cell graft to a child with aplastic anemia.

The chain is built from TRBV5-6 and TRBJ1-2, with 7 nucleotides matching TRBD1. The V segment lost 0 bases and the J segment 3 bases; nucleotides outside the gene matches: 2. The CDR3 loop spans 14 amino acids. Germline V gives CDR1 SGHDT, CDR2 YYEEEE. The CDR3 DNA is TGTGCCAGCAGCTTGGACAGGGGCCACTATGGCTACACCTTC. It translates to CASSLDRGHYGYTF.

This clonotype was recorded a few times. The chain employs TRBV12-3 or TRBV12-4 and TRBJ1-5; 7 nucleotides line up with TRBD1. This CDR3 comprises 14 residues. Germline trimming cut 2 bases from V and 4 bases from J; bases unmatched to any gene: 2. The CDR3 is CASSLIQGNQPQHF. The CDR3 DNA reads as TGTGCCAGCAGTTTAATACAGGGGAATCAGCCCCAGCATTTT.

Regarding this clonotype: Compared with germline, one end of the junction differs, possibly owing to a read error. The chain joins TRBV28 to TRBJ2-6, with TRBD1 identical over 7 bases. The CDR3 contains 15 residues. Per the germline V gene, CDR1 is MDHEN and CDR2 is SYDVKM. The chain's CDR3 is CASRDSPSGANGLTF. DNA of the CDR3: TGTGCCAGCCGGGACAGCCCCTCTGGGGCCAACGGCCTGACTTTC.

This clonotype has a handful of counts. The CDR3 spells CASSPAMGPNNEQFF. The CDR3 bases are TGTGCCAGCAGCCCCGCAATGGGACCGAACAATGAGCAGTTCTTC. The chain has TRBV3-1 and TRBJ2-1; D possibly matches TRBD1 or TRBD2 (5 bases each). V lost 4 bases and J 5 bases, leaving 15 bases between the germline ends. Germline values: CDR1 LGHDT, CDR2 YNNKEL (reference sequence). This CDR3 comprises 15 residues.

V and J are TRBV30 and TRBJ2-1; tentatively, D is TRBD1 (5 bases). The CDR3 is made up of 11 amino acids. The V gene lost 5 bases and the J gene lost 4 bases, with 6 bases spanning the gap. The V gene's germline CDR1 is GTSNPN and CDR2 SVGIG (reference sequence). CDR3 sequence: CAWDSYNEQFF. The DNA for the CDR3 is TGTGCCTGGGACAGTTACAATGAGCAGTTCTTC.

This clonotype was counted between two and nine times. The chain couples TRBV7-2 to TRBJ2-1, with D unclear. The CDR3 has 14 residues. Trimming shortened V by 1 base and J by 7 bases, and 11 bases separated the two germline ends. CDR1 is SGHTA, CDR2 FQGNSA, per germline. CDR3 region: CASSLGARRNEQFF. The DNA for the CDR3 is TGTGCCAGCAGCTTAGGAGCGAGGAGAAATGAGCAGTTCTTC.

The genes are TRBV13 and TRBJ1-1; perhaps TRBD1 as D (6 bases). Trimming cost V 4 bases and J 6 bases, with 18 bases left between them. This CDR3 comprises 15 residues. The germline CDR1 and CDR2 sequences are PRHDT and FYEKMQ (reference sequence). The CDR3 reads CASSWEGHLTAEAFF. The DNA of the CDR3 is TGTGCCAGCAGCTGGGAGGGACACCTAACCGCTGAAGCTTTCTTT.

The chain carries TRBV7-9 and TRBJ2-1, with a weak D call TRBD1 (6 bases). Trimming removed 3 bases from V and 6 bases from J, with 18 bases in between. Germline loops: CDR1 SEHNR, CDR2 FQNEAQ (reference sequence). CDR3 length equals 16 residues. CDR3 bases: TGTGCCAGCAGCTTCTTTCCGGACAAGGGGGTCAATGAGCAGTTCTTC. Its protein product is CASSFFPDKGVNEQFF.

The chain uses TRBV4-1 and TRBJ1-1; D might be TRBD1 (5 bases). Germline V gene lookup returns CDR1 MGHRA and CDR2 YSYEKL. V was trimmed by 0 bases and J by 1 base, leaving 12 bases between them. The CDR3 has 16 residues. In DNA, the CDR3 is TGCGCCAGCAGCCAAGACAGTGTCGGGGCGAACACTGAAGCTTTCTTT. It encodes CASSQDSVGANTEAFF.

V and J are TRBV3-1 and TRBJ1-4; unclear D gene. CDR3 length: 17 residues. Germline-derived CDR1 and CDR2 are LGHDT and YNNKEL (reference sequence). V was trimmed by 4 bases and J by 5 bases, leaving 20 bases between them. CDR3 DNA sequence: TGTGCCAGCAGCCCCTACCCGCTGTGGGTGGGGAATGAAAAACTGTTTTTT. It translates to CASSPYPLWVGNEKLFF. Drawing the rest from reference TRBV3-1 and TRBJ1-4, the complete variable domain is DTAVSQTPKYLVTQMGNDKSIKCEQNLGHDTMYWYKQDSKKFLKIMFSYNNKELIINETVPNRFSPKSPDKAHLNLHINSLELGDSAVYFCASSPYPLWVGNEKLFFGSGTQLSVL.

CDR3 DNA: TGTGCCAGCAGCGCTACCGGGACTCACTACAATGAGCAGTTCTTC. This encodes CASSATGTHYNEQFF. This rearrangement joins TRBV5-4 to TRBJ2-1; D is perhaps TRBD2 (6 bases). V was clipped by 4 bases and J by 3 bases, with 14 bases between them. CDR1 SGHNT and CDR2 YYREEE come from the germline V gene (reference sequence). The CDR3 is 15 residues long.

Turning to this clonotype: The junction shows a germline mismatch at one end, possibly a read error. V gene TRBV20-1 combines with J gene TRBJ2-7; TRBD2 matches at 8 bases. Germline V lookup: CDR1 DFQATT, CDR2 SNEGSKA (reference sequence). The CDR3 consists of 14 residues. The CDR3 coding sequence is TGCAGTGCTCGAGAGCGGGGGAGCTCCTACGAGCAGTACTTC. This gives the protein CSARERGSSYEQYF.

The V gene is TRBV7-8, the J gene TRBJ2-1; 8 bases are shared with TRBD1. This CDR3 has 20 amino acids. From germline, CDR1 is SGHVS and CDR2 FQNEAQ. Trimming at V came to 0 bases and at J to 2 bases, leaving 15 bases not matched to a gene. CDR3 sequence: CASSLAGPRTGRMAYNEQFF. The CDR3 DNA reads TGTGCCAGCAGCTTAGCGGGCCCTAGGACAGGGCGGATGGCCTACAATGAGCAGTTCTTC. The complete variable domain, with remaining parts taken from reference TRBV7-8 and TRBJ2-1, reads GAGVSQSPRYKVAKRGQDVALRCDPISGHVSLFWYQQALGQGPEFLTYFQNEAQLDKSGLPSDRFFAERPEGSVSTLKIQRTQQEDSAVYLCASSLAGPRTGRMAYNEQFFGPGTRLTVL.

This chain connects TRBV24-1 to TRBJ2-1, with D possibly being TRBD2 (5 bases). Germline V gives CDR1 KGHDR, CDR2 SFDVKD. The CDR3 runs to 14 residues. V was cut by 3 bases and J by 7 bases, with 12 bases left in between. Here the CDR3 reads CATSDLGKDNEQFF. The CDR3 DNA is TGTGCCACCAGTGATCTCGGGAAGGATAATGAGCAGTTCTTC.

This clonotype has a count of ten or more. J is TRBJ2-3 and V is TRBV7-9; 8 nucleotides align to TRBD2. CDR3 size: 15 residues. Germline values: CDR1 SEHNR, CDR2 FQNEAQ (reference sequence). After removal of 3 bases from V and 2 bases from J, the junction contained 4 bases not matched to a gene. DNA of the CDR3: TGTGCCAGCAGCTTGGCTAGCGGGTCCACAGATACGCAGTATTTT. It yields the protein CASSLASGSTDTQYF.

This clonotype was observed a handful of times. J is TRBJ1-5 and V is TRBV29-1; 9 bases fit TRBD1. The trim removed 7 bases at V and 6 bases at J, leaving 13 bases unmatched. Germline CDR1 is SQVTM and CDR2 is ANQGSEA. The CDR3 sequence is 15 residues long. CDR3 coding DNA: TGCAGCGGTCCTTCCACCGGGACAGGGTGTCAGCCCCAGCATTTT. It is translated as CSGPSTGTGCQPQHF. The whole variable domain, filled in from reference TRBV29-1 and TRBJ1-5, reads SAVISQKPSRDICQRGTSLTIQCQVDSQVTMMFWYRQQPGQSLTLIATANQGSEATYESGFVIDKFPISRPNLTFSTLTVSNMSPEDSSIYLCSGPSTGTGCQPQHFGDGTRLSIL.

This chain's CDR3 is CASSIGIDEQFF. CDR3 sequence (DNA): TGTGCCAGCAGCATTGGGATCGATGAGCAGTTCTTC. The V call is TRBV6-6, the J call TRBJ2-1; no reliable D call. Deletions cut 6 bases from V and 8 bases from J, with 11 bases between. Germline CDR1 is MNHNY and CDR2 is SVGAGI (reference sequence). The CDR3 is 12 residues long.

V is TRBV6-5 and J is TRBJ2-3; TRBD2 agrees at 8 bases. CDR1 and CDR2 (germline): MNHEY, SVGAGI. The V gene end was trimmed by 2 bases and the J gene end by 1 base; junction bases not matched to a gene: 11. This CDR3 region has 18 residues. The CDR3 DNA reads TGTGCCAGCAGTTACACCCGGACCGGGAGGGCTCGCACAGATACGCAGTATTTT. As protein: CASSYTRTGRARTDTQYF.

The chain employs TRBV29-1 and TRBJ1-4, with a possible D match to TRBD1 (5 bases). Between the trimmed V and J ends, which lost 5 bases and 8 bases, there was a span of 21 bases. Germline V gene sequence: CDR1 SQVTM, CDR2 ANQGSEA. The CDR3 covers 15 residues. CDR3 amino acids: CSVQPRGGVGEKLFF. The CDR3 nucleotides are TGCAGCGTTCAACCCCGCGGAGGGGTGGGCGAAAAACTGTTTTTT.

This chain connects TRBV5-1 to TRBJ1-3; no reliable D call. Germline V gene sequence: CDR1 SGHRS, CDR2 YFSETQ. V lost 5 bases, J lost 0 bases, and 9 bases lay in between. The CDR3 covers 14 residues. This chain's CDR3 is CASRTTGSGNTIYF. The CDR3 nucleotides read TGCGCCAGCAGGACGACCGGCTCTGGAAACACCATATATTTT. The full variable domain, its missing parts supplied by reference TRBV5-1 and TRBJ1-3, is KAGVTQTPRYLIKTRGQQVTLSCSPISGHRSVSWYQQTPGQGLQFLFEYFSETQRNKGNFPGRFSGRQFSNSRSEMNVSTLELGDSALYLCASRTTGSGNTIYFGEGSWLTVV.

For the CDR3, the DNA is TGTGCCAGCAGCTTAGCGCGTGGGACTAGCGGTCATCAAGGAAATGAGCAGTTCTTC. Translated: CASSLARGTSGHQGNEQFF. The rearrangement uses TRBV11-1 and TRBJ2-1; the match to TRBD2 covers 11 bases. Germline trimming cut 0 bases from V and 7 bases from J; bases unmatched to any gene: 14. In germline, CDR1 is SGHAT, CDR2 FQDESV (reference sequence). The CDR3 is 19 residues long.

This chain uses TRBV11-2 with TRBJ2-6; possibly TRBD1 or TRBD2 for D (5 bases each). The CDR3 loop spans 16 amino acids. Trimming shortened V by 5 bases and J by 0 bases, and 11 bases separated the two germline ends. The germline gives CDR1 SGHAT, CDR2 FQNNGV. The CDR3 loop reads CASSPGANSGANVLTF. The CDR3 nucleotides are TGTGCCAGCAGCCCCGGGGCCAACTCTGGGGCCAACGTCCTGACTTTC.

This clonotype has a handful of counts. The DNA for the CDR3 is TGTGCCAGCAGTCCGACAGGGCAGCCCCAGCATTTT. This gives the protein CASSPTGQPQHF. V and J are TRBV12-3 or TRBV12-4 and TRBJ1-5; 7 nucleotides line up with TRBD1. The CDR3 loop spans 12 amino acids. With V trimmed by 5 bases and J by 7 bases, 2 bases remained unmatched.

The CDR3 region is CASRIDRGGTEAFF. In DNA, the CDR3 is TGTGCCAGCAGAATCGACAGGGGGGGGACTGAAGCTTTCTTT. This rearrangement joins TRBV12-3 or TRBV12-4 to TRBJ1-1; TRBD1 matches at 9 bases. The CDR3 is made up of 14 amino acids. Trimming took 6 bases from V and 5 from J; bases not matched to a gene: 7.